The present entry profiles one T cell receptor (beta chain) with its context. The data derive from a study of blood T cell repertoires in COVID-19. Across the whole study: Sample material is recorded as cDNA or gDNA derived from T cells, B-cell-depleted T cells, or PBMCs.

The protocol was immunoSEQ multiplex PCR, while the TCRdb copy is restricted to in-frame clones and leaves out a portion. The sample holds around 250,000 clones; 84% are singletons and the top ten take roughly 3.6%. Germline CDR1 is SGHTA and CDR2 is FQGTGA. Trimming took 5 bases from V and 5 from J; bases not matched to a gene: 8. This CDR3 spans 15 amino acids. The study drew participants aged about 18 to 89 years from fewer than 30 US areas. Recovered Cohort 3 donors showed two negative PCRs, clearance, or symptom resolution. The sample comprised PBMCs or T cells enriched from blood (not recorded which). This clonotype was obtained from a man in his forties or fifties who had recovered from COVID-19. V is TRBV7-3 and J is TRBJ2-2, with TRBD2 matching over 7 bases. CDR3 sequence reads: CASSEGLVGTGELFF. In DNA form, the CDR3 reads TGTGCCAGCAGCGAAGGACTAGTGGGGACCGGGGAGCTGTTTTTT.